Shown below are 4 T cell receptor beta chains from a single sample sequenced in a study of metastatic and nonmetastatic thyroid tumors. Treatment of any kind had been given to no patient before thyroid surgery. TCRdb reprocessed the PCR reads via MiXCR. The sample includes 20,000 to 25,000 clones, about 11% seen only once; the top ten take approximately 8.1%. The specimen sequenced was blood. The receptors here all came from a female donor with papillary thyroid cancer or a benign thyroid nodule (not recorded which). Some clones in this sample may be carry-over from other donors' samples.

This clone has ten or more counts. The gene calls are TRBV20-1 and TRBJ1-6; 9 nucleotides agree with TRBD1. The length of the CDR3 is 17 residues. The J segment lost 2 bases and the V segment lost 1 base, leaving 6 bases of the junction unmatched. The germline gives CDR1 DFQATT, CDR2 SNEGSKA (reference sequence). The CDR3 DNA reads as TGCAGTGCTAGAGGGACAGGGGAGACCGCCTATAATTCACCCCTCCACTTT. Its translation is CSARGTGETAYNSPLHF.

This clone was recorded many times. V gene TRBV3-1 combines with J gene TRBJ2-7, with a tentative D call TRBD2 (6 bases). CDR3 length: 14 amino acids. Germline CDR1 is LGHDT and CDR2 is YNNKEL (reference sequence). Trimming shortened V by 3 bases and J by 3 bases, and 12 bases separated the two germline ends. CDR3 DNA: TGTGCCAGCAGCCAGGGAGGAGCCGACTACGAGCAGTACTTC. Its translation is CASSQGGADYEQYF.

This clone appeared many times. The rearrangement uses TRBV5-1 and TRBJ1-1; D not resolved. Germline V gene lookup returns CDR1 SGHRS and CDR2 YFSETQ. There are 12 residues in the CDR3. Trimming shortened V by 0 bases and J by 5 bases, and 5 bases separated the two germline ends. CDR3 protein: CASSLERTEAFF. The CDR3 coding sequence is TGCGCCAGCAGCTTGGAAAGGACTGAAGCTTTCTTT.

This clone was recorded at least ten times. The V call is TRBV6-4, the J call TRBJ2-1, with 13 bases that match TRBD2. There are 19 residues in the CDR3. Germline V lookup: CDR1 MRHNA, CDR2 SNTAGT. Trimming took 2 bases from V and 7 from J; bases not matched to a gene: 14. The CDR3 spells CASSDRDGWTSGSWNEQFF. The CDR3 DNA follows: TGTGCCAGCAGTGACCGGGACGGATGGACTAGCGGGAGTTGGAATGAGCAGTTCTTC.